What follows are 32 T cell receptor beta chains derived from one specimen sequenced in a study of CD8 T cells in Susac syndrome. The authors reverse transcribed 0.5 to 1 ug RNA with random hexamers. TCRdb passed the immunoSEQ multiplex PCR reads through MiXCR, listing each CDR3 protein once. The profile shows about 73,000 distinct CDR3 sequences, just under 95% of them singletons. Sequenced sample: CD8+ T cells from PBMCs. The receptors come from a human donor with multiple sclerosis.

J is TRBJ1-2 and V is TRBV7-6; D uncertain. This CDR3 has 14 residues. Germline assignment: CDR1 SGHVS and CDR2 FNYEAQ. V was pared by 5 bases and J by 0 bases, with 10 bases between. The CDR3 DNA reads TGTGCCAGCAGCCCTCGGGGTTCTAACTATGGCTACACCTTC. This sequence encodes CASSPRGSNYGYTF.

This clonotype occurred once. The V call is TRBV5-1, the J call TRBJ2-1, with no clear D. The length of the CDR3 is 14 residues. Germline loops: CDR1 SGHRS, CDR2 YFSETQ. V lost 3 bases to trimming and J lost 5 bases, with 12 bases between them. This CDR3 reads CASSSVWADNEQFF. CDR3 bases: TGCGCCAGCAGCTCCGTGTGGGCGGACAATGAGCAGTTCTTC.

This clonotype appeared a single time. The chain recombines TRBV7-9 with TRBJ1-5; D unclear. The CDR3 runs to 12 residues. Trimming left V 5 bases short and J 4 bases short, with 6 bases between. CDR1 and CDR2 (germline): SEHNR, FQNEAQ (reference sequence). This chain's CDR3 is CASSQSNQPQHF. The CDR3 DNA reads TGTGCCAGCAGCCAATCGAATCAGCCCCAGCATTTT.

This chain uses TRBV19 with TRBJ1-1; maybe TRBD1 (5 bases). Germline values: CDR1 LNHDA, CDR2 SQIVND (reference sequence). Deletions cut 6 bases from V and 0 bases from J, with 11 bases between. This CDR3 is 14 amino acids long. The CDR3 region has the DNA TGTGCCAGTAGCCCAGGGTATGTGAACACTGAAGCTTTCTTT. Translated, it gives CASSPGYVNTEAFF.

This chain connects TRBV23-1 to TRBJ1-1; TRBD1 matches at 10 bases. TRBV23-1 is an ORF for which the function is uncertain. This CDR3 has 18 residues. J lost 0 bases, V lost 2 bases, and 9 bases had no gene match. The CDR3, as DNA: TGCGCCAGCAGTCAAGTGTGCGGGACAGGGGCCTTGAACACTGAAGCTTTCTTT. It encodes CASSQVCGTGALNTEAFF.

CDR3 loop: CASSQVGSQSYTF. The CDR3 DNA reads TGCGCCAGCAGCCAAGTAGGTTCGCAGAGCTACACCTTC. V gene TRBV4-1 combines with J gene TRBJ1-2; D is unresolved. The CDR3 is 13 residues long. In germline, CDR1 is MGHRA, CDR2 YSYEKL. V lost 1 base and J 9 bases, leaving 12 bases between the germline ends.

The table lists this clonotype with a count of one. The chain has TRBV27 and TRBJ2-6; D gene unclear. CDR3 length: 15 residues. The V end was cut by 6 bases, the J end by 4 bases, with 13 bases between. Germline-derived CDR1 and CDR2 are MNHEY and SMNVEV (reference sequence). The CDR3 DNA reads TGTGCCAGCAGCCCCTGGGCCCTCGGGGCCAACGTCCTGACTTTC. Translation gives CASSPWALGANVLTF.

CDR3 coding DNA: TGTGCCAGCAGCAAGGGACAGGGGGATCAGCCCCAGCATTTT. Translating it yields CASSKGQGDQPQHF. This rearrangement joins TRBV5-6 to TRBJ1-5; 11 bases match TRBD1. This CDR3 comprises 14 residues. The ends lost 4 bases at V and 5 bases at J; junction bases unmatched: 2. The germline V gene encodes CDR1 SGHDT and CDR2 YYEEEE.

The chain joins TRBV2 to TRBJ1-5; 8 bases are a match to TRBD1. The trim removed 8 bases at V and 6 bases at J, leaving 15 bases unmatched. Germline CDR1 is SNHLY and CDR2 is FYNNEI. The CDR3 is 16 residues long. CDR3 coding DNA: TGTGCCAGCCGGGACAGGCAGAGGGGGGTATTTCAGCCCCAGCATTTT. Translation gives CASRDRQRGVFQPQHF.

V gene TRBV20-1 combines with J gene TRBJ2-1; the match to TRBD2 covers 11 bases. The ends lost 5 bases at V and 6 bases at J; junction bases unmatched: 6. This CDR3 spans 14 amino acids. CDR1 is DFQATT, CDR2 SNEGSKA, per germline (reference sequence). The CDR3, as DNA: TGCAGTGCTTGGGGACTAGCGGCCTCCAATGAGCAGTTCTTC. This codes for CSAWGLAASNEQFF.

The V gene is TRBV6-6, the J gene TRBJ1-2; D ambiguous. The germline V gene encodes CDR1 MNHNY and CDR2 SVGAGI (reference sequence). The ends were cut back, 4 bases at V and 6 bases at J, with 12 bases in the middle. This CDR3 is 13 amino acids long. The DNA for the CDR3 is TGTGCCAGCAGTTTCCGCGGAGAGGATGGCTACACCTTC. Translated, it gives CASSFRGEDGYTF.

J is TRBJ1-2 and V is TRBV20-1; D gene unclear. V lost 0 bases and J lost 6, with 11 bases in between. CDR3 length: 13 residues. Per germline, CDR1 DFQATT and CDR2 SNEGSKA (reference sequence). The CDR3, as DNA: TGCAGTGCTAGAGATCTTGCCAAGGATGGCTACACCTTC. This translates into CSARDLAKDGYTF.

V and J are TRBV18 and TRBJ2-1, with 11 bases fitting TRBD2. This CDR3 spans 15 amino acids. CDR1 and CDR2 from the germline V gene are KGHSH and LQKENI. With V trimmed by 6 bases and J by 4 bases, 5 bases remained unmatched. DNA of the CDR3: TGTGCCAGCTCTCCGACTAGCGGGGCTTACAATGAGCAGTTCTTC. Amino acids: CASSPTSGAYNEQFF. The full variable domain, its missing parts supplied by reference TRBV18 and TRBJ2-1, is NAGVMQNPRHLVRRRGQEARLRCSPMKGHSHVYWYRQLPEEGLKFMVYLQKENIIDESGMPKERFSAEFPKEGPSILRIQQVVRGDSAAYFCASSPTSGAYNEQFFGPGTRLTVL.

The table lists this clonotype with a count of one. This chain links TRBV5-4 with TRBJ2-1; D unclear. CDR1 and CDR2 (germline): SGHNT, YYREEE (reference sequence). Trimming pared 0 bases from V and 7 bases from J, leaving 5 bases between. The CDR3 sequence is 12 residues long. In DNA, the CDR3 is TGTGCCAGCAGCTTGGCCATAAATGAGCAGTTCTTC. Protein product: CASSLAINEQFF.

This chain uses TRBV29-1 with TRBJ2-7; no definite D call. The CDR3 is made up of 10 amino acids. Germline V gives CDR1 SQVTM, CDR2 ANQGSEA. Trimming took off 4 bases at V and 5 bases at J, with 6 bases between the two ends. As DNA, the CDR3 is TGCAGCGTTGGTACCGACGAGCAGTACTTC. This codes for CSVGTDEQYF.

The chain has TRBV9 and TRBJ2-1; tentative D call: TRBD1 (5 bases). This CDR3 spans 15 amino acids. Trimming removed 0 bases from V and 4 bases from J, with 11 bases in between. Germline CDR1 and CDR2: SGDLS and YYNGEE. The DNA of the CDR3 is TGTGCCAGCAGCGTAGGGGGCGCCATATACAATGAGCAGTTCTTC. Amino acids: CASSVGGAIYNEQFF. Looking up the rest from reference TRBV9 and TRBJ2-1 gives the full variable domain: DSGVTQTPKHLITATGQRVTLRCSPRSGDLSVYWYQQSLDQGLQFLIQYYNGEERAKGNILERFSAQQFPDLHSELNLSSLELGDSALYFCASSVGGAIYNEQFFGPGTRLTVL.

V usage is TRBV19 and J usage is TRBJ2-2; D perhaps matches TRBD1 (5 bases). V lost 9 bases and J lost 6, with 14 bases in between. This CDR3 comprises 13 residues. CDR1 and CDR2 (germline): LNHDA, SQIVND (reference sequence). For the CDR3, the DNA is TGTGCCAGCTCTCAAAAGGGGCCCGGGGAGCTGTTTTTT. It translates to CASSQKGPGELFF.

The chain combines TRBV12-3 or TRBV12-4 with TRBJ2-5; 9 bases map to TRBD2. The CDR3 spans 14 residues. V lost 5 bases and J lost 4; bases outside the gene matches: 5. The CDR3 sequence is CASSPPGLAETQYF. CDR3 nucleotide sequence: TGTGCCAGCAGTCCACCGGGACTAGCAGAGACCCAGTACTTC.

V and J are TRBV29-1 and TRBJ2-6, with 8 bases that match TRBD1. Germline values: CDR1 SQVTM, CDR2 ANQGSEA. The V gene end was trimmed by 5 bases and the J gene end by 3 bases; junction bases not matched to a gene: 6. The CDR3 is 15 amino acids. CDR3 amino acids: CSVLTGDRGANVLTF. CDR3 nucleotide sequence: TGCAGCGTTCTGACAGGGGATCGTGGGGCCAACGTCCTGACTTTC.

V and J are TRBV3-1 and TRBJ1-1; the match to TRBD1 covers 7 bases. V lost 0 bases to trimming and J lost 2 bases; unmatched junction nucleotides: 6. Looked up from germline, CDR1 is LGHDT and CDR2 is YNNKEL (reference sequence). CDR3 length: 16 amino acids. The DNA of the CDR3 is TGTGCCAGCAGCCAAGACCAATGGGACAGTAACACTGAAGCTTTCTTT. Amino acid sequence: CASSQDQWDSNTEAFF.

CDR3: CATSDALGEQYF. CDR3 nucleotide sequence: TGTGCCACCAGTGATGCCCTCGGGGAGCAGTACTTC. The V gene is TRBV24-1, the J gene TRBJ2-7; D call uncertain. The CDR3 sequence is 12 residues long. The germline gives CDR1 KGHDR, CDR2 SFDVKD. V was pared by 3 bases and J by 7 bases, with 9 bases between.

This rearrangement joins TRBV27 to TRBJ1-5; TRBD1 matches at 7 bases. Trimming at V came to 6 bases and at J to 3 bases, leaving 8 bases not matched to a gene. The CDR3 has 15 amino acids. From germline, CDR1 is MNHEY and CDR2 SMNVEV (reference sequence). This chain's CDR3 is CASSPDREINQPQHF. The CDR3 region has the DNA TGTGCCAGCAGCCCCGACAGGGAGATCAATCAGCCCCAGCATTTT.

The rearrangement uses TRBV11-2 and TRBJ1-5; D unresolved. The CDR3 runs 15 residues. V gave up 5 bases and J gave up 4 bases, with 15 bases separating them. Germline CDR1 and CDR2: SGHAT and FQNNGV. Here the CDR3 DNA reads TGTGCCAGCAGCACCGTGGCAGGTCTTAATCAGCCCCAGCATTTT. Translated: CASSTVAGLNQPQHF.

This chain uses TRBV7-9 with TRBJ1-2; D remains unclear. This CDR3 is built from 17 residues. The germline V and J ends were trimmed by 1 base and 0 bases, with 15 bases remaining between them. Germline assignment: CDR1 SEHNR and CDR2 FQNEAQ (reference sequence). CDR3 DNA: TGTGCCAGCAGCTTAGGACCTCTAGAAGGGACTAACTATGGCTACACCTTC. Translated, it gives CASSLGPLEGTNYGYTF.

CDR3 DNA sequence: TGCGCCAGCAGCCCCCCAGCACACAATGAGCAGTTCTTC. Translating it yields CASSPPAHNEQFF. The chain couples TRBV5-1 to TRBJ2-1; D is unclear. This CDR3 is built from 13 residues. Trimming cost V 4 bases and J 5 bases, with 10 bases left between them. From germline, CDR1 is SGHRS and CDR2 YFSETQ.

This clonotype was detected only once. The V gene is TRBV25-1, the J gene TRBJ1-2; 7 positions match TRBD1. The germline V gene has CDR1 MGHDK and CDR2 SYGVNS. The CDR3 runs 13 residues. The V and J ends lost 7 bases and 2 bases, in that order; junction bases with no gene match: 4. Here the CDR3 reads CASTPTGNYGYTF. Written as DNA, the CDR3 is TGTGCCAGCACCCCGACAGGGAACTATGGCTACACCTTC.

CDR3 DNA: TGCGCCAGCAGCCAAGATAAAGATCCTTGGACTAGCGGATCCTACAATGAGCAGTTCTTC. This translates into CASSQDKDPWTSGSYNEQFF. The chain joins TRBV4-3 to TRBJ2-1, with 10 nucleotides matching TRBD2. Germline CDR1 and CDR2: LGHNA and YSLEER. The V segment lost 0 bases and the J segment 1 base; nucleotides outside the gene matches: 12. CDR3 size: 20 residues.

CDR3 coding DNA: TGTGCCAGCACCGGGACAGGGTCAGATACGCAGTATTTT. Amino acids: CASTGTGSDTQYF. The rearrangement joins TRBV28 to TRBJ2-3; 9 positions agree with TRBD1. Unmatched junction bases numbered 3, after V lost 7 bases and J lost 4 bases. Germline CDR1 and CDR2: MDHEN and SYDVKM. The CDR3 spans 13 residues.

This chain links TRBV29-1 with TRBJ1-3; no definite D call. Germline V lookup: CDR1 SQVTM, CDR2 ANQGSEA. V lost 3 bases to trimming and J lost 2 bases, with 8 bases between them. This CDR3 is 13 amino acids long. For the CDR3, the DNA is TGCAGCGTTGATACTGGGACTGGAAACACCATATATTTT. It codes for CSVDTGTGNTIYF.

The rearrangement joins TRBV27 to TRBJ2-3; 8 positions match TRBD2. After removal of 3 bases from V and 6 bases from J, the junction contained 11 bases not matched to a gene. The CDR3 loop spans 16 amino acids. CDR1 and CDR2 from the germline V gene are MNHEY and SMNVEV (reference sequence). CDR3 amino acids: CASSLVSGGGLDTQYF. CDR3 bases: TGTGCCAGCAGTTTGGTTTCGGGGGGGGGACTTGATACGCAGTATTTT.

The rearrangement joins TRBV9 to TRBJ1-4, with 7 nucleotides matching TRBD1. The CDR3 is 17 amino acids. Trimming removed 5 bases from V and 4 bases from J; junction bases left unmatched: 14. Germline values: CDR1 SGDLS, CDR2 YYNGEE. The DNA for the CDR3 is TGTGCCAGCAGTGTGACAGGGACTCACTGCTATAATGAAAAACTGTTTTTT. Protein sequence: CASSVTGTHCYNEKLFF.

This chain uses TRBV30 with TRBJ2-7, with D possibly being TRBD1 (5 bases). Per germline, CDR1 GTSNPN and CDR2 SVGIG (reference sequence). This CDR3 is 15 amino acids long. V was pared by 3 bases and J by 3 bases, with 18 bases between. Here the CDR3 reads CAWSPDRQMGYEQYF. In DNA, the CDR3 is TGTGCCTGGAGCCCCGACCGACAGATGGGCTACGAGCAGTACTTC.